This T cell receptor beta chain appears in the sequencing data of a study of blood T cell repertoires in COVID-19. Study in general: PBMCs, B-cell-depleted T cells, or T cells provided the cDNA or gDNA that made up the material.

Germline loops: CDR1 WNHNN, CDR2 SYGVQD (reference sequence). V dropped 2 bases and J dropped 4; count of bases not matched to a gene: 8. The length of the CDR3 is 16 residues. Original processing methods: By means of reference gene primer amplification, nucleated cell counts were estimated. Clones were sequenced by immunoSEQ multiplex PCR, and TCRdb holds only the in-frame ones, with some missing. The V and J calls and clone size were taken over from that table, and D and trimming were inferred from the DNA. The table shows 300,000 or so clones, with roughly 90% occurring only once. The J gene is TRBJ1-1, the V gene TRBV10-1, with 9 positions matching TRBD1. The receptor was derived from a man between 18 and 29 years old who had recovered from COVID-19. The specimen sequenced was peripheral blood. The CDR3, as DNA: TGCGCCAGCAGTGAGACTCCCGGGACAGGGACCACTGAAGCTTTCTTT. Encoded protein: CASSETPGTGTTEAFF.